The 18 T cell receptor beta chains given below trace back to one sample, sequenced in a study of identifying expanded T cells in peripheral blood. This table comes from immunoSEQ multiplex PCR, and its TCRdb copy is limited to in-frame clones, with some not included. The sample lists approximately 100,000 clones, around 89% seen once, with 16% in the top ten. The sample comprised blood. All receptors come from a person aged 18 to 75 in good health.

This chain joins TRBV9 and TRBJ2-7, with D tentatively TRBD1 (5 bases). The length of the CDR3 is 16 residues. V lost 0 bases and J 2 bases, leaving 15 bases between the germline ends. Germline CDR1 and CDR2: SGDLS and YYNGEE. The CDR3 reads CASSVGTGPGPYEQYF. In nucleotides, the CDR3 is TGTGCCAGCAGCGTAGGAACCGGGCCAGGGCCCTACGAGCAGTACTTC. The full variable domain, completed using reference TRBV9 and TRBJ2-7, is DSGVTQTPKHLITATGQRVTLRCSPRSGDLSVYWYQQSLDQGLQFLIQYYNGEERAKGNILERFSAQQFPDLHSELNLSSLELGDSALYFCASSVGTGPGPYEQYFGPGTRLTVT.

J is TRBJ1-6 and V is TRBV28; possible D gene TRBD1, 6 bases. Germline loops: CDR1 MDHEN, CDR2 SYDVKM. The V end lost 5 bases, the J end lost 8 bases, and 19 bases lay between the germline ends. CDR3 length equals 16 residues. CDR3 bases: TGTGCCAGCAGTCCCGGGGGGGGGCGGTACGATTCACCCCTCCACTTT. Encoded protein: CASSPGGGRYDSPLHF.

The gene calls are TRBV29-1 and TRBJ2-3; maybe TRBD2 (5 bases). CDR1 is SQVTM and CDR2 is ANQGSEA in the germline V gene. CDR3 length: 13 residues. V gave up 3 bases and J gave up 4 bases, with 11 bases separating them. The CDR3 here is CSVERAEADTQYF. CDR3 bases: TGCAGCGTTGAGAGGGCGGAGGCAGATACGCAGTATTTT.

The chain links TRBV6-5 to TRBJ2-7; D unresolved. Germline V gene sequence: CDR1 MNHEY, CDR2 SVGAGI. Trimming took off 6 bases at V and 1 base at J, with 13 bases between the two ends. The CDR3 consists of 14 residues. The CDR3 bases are TGTGCCAGCAGCCTTCTCTTGGGGTCCTACGAGCAGTACTTC. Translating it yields CASSLLLGSYEQYF.

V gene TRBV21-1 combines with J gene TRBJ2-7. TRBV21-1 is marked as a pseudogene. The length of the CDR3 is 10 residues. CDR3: CASSLSIRHF. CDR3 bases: TGTGCCAGCAGCTTGTCAATTCGGCACTTC.

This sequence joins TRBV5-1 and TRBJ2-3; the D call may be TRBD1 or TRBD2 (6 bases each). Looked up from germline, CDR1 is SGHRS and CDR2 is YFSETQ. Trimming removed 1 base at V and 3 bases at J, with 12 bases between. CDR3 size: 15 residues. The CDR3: CASSLWGAPTDTQYF. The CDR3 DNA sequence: TGCGCCAGCAGCTTGTGGGGGGCGCCGACAGATACGCAGTATTTT.

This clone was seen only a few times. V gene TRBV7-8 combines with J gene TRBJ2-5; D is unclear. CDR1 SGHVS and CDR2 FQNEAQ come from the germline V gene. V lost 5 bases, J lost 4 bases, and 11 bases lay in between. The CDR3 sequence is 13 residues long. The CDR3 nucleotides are TGTGCCAGCAGCGGAATAACCGGAGAGACCCAGTACTTC. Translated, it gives CASSGITGETQYF.

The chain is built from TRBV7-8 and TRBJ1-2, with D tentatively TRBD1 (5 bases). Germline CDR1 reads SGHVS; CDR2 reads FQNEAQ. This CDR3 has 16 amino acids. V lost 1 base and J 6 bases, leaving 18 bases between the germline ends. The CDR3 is CASSLGGGRPPHGYTF. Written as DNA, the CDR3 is TGTGCCAGCAGCTTAGGGGGCGGGCGACCCCCCCATGGCTACACCTTC.

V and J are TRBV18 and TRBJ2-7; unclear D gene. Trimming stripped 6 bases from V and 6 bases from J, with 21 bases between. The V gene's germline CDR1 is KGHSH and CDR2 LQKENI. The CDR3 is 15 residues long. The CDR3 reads CASSTVANLPVEQYF. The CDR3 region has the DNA TGTGCCAGCTCCACCGTGGCCAACCTCCCCGTCGAGCAGTACTTC.

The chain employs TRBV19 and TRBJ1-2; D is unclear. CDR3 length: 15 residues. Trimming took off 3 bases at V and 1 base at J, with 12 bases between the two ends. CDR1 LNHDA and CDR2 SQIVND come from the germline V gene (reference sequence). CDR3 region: CASSMSGGFNYGYTF. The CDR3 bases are TGTGCCAGTAGTATGTCAGGAGGATTTAACTATGGCTACACCTTC.

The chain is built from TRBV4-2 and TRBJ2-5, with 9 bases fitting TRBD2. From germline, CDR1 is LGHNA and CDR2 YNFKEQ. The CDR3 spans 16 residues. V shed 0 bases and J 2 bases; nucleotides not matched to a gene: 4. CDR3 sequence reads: CASSQEQRGAQETQYF. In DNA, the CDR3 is TGTGCCAGCAGCCAAGAACAGCGGGGGGCGCAAGAGACCCAGTACTTC.

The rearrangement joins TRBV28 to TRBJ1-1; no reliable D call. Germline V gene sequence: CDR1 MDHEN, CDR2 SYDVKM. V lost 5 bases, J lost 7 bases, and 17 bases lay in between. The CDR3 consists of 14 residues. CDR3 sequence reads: CASSDRPTSNEAFF. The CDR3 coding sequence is TGTGCCAGCAGTGACCGACCCACAAGTAATGAAGCTTTCTTT.

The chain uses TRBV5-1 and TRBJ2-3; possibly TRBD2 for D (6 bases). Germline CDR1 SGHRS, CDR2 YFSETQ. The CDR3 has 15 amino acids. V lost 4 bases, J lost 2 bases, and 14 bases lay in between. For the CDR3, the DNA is TGCGCCAGCAGCCAGGAGCGGGCCGACACAGATACGCAGTATTTT. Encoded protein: CASSQERADTDTQYF.

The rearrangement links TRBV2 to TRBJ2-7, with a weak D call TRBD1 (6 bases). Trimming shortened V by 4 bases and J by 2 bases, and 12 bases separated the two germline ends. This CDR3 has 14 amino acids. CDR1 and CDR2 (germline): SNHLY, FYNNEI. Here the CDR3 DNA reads TGTGCCAGCAGTGGAGGGGCAGGGGCCTACGAGCAGTACTTC. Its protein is CASSGGAGAYEQYF. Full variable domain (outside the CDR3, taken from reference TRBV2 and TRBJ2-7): EPEVTQTPSHQVTQMGQEVILRCVPISNHLYFYWYRQILGQKVEFLVSFYNNEISEKSEIFDDQFSVERPDGSNFTLKIRSTKLEDSAMYFCASSGGAGAYEQYFGPGTRLTVT.

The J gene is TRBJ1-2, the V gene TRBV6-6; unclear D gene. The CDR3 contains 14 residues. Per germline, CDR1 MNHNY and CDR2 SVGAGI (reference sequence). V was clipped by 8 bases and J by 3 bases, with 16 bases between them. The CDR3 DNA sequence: TGTGCCAGCTCGAACCCCCCGGCCTACTATGGCTACACCTTC. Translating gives CASSNPPAYYGYTF.

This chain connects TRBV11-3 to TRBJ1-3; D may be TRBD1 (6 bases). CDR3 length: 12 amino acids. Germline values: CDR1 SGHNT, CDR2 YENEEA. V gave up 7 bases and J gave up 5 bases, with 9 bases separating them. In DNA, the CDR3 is TGTGCCAGCAATACAGGGAGAAACACCATATATTTT. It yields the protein CASNTGRNTIYF.

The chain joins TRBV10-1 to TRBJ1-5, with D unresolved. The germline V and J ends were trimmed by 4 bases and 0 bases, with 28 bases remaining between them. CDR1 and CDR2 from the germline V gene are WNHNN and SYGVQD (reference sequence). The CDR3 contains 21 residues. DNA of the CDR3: TGCGCCAGCAGTGGAGTCGCGAGGGCCCCTACTCGAAACTATAGCAATCAGCCCCAGCATTTT. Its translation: CASSGVARAPTRNYSNQPQHF.

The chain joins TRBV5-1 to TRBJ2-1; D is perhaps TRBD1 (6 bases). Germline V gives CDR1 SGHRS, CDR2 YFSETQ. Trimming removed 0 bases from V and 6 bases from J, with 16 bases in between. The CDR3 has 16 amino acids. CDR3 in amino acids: CASSLDPGDGSNEQFF. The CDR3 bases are TGCGCCAGCAGCTTGGACCCAGGGGACGGTTCCAATGAGCAGTTCTTC.